This T cell receptor beta chain was documented in a study of early T cells in non-severe SARS-CoV-2 infection. General study points: Private and CD4 specificities were missed by VDJdb matching, which favored anti-spike CD8 responses.

In the case of this clonotype: Its target is unknown.

The TCR library protocol attached unique molecular identifiers to the individual cDNA molecules. A single record per CDR3 protein comes from TCRdb applying MiXCR to the 5' RACE reads. The sample shows about 52,000 distinct CDR3 sequences, 11% of them seen only once. The sequenced sample was whole blood. This receptor was identified in an adult who was a healthcare worker with PCR-confirmed SARS-CoV-2 infection or an uninfected control (not recorded which).

CDR3 in amino acids: CATSRDGGNTEAFF. DNA of the CDR3: TGTGCCACCAGCAGGGACGGGGGAAACACTGAAGCTTTCTTT. The chain is built from TRBV15 and TRBJ1-1; tentatively, D is TRBD1 (5 bases). V lost 3 bases, J lost 2 bases, and 10 bases lay in between. The CDR3 is made up of 14 amino acids. Germline CDR1 and CDR2: LNHNV and YYDKDF (reference sequence).